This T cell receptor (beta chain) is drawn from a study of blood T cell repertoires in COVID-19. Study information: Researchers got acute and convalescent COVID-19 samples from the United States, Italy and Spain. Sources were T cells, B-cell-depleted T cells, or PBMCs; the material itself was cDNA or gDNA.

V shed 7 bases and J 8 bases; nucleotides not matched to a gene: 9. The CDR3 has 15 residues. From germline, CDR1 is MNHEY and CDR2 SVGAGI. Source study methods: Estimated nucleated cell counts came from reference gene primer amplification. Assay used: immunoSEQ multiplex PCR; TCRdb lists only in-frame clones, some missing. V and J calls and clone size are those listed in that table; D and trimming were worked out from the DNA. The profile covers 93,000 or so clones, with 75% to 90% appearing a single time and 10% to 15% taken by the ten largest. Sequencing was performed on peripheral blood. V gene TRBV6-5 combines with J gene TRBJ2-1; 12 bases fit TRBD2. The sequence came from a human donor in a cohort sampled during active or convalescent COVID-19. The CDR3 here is CASTTTSGGLYEQFF. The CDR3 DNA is TGTGCCAGCACCACGACTAGCGGGGGTCTCTATGAGCAGTTCTTC.